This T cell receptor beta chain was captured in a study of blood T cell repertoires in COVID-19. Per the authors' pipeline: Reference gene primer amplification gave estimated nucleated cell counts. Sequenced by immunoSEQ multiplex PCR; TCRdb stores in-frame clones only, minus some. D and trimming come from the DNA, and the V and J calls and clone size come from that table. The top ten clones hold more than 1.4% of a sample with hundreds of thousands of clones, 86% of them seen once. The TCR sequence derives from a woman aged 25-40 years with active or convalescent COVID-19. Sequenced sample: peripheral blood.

The DNA for the CDR3 is TGTGCCTGGAGCCGTAGCGGGCTGAGCACAGATACGCAGTATTTT. Translation gives CAWSRSGLSTDTQYF. The chain has TRBV30 and TRBJ2-3, with 7 bases fitting TRBD2. The J segment lost 0 bases and the V segment lost 3 bases, leaving 6 bases of the junction unmatched. The germline V gene encodes CDR1 GTSNPN and CDR2 SVGIG (reference sequence). This CDR3 region has 15 residues.